The T cell receptor (beta chain) described here comes from a study of cytomegalovirus exposure and HLA in healthy donors. Study-level points and caveats: Most TCR sequences showed up rarely, but some public TCRs showed up in many donors. High specificity and sensitivity for cytomegalovirus status were reported for the classifier. One later analysis, an examination of the 100 to 150 validation repertoires, found that first-cohort TCR clusters tended to co-occur in them.

This CDR3 region has 15 residues. Germline V gene data show CDR1 as SGHNT and CDR2 as YYREEE (reference sequence). V dropped 2 bases and J dropped 4; count of bases not matched to a gene: 5. Using immunoSEQ multiplex PCR, the repertoire was profiled, and TCRdb retains in-frame clones only, with some absent. The sample has about 120,000 clones, around 87% seen once. Points on this clone: Its antigen is currently unknown.

The receptor was derived from a woman aged 18-30 years in good health and CMV-seropositive. Sequenced material: PBMCs. The chain links TRBV5-4 to TRBJ2-5, with 10 bases matching TRBD2. Here the CDR3 DNA reads TGTGCCAGCAGCTTACAATTAGCGGGAGGAGAGACCCAGTACTTC. Translating gives CASSLQLAGGETQYF.